One sample yielded the 10 T cell receptor beta chains listed below, sequenced in a study of shared clonotypes between healthy human individuals. Clones were sequenced by immunoSEQ multiplex PCR, and TCRdb holds only the in-frame ones, with some missing. The sample records about 680,000 clones, approximately 79% being singletons. Sequencing used memory CD4+ T cells sorted from blood. Subset described: CD45RA-negative fraction. The receptors shown here come from a woman aged 25-40 years in good health.

This rearrangement joins TRBV28 to TRBJ2-7; D remains unclear. Per germline, CDR1 MDHEN and CDR2 SYDVKM. Trimming cost V 3 bases and J 0 bases, with 9 bases left between them. This CDR3 region has 14 residues. The CDR3 is CASSLPSSSYEQYF. CDR3 in DNA: TGTGCCAGCAGTTTGCCTTCCAGCTCCTACGAGCAGTACTTC.

The chain carries TRBV6-4 and TRBJ1-1; D possibly corresponds to TRBD1 (6 bases). CDR3 length: 14 amino acids. Germline V gene sequence: CDR1 MRHNA, CDR2 SNTAGT. V lost 3 bases and J lost 3, with 11 bases in between. The CDR3 protein is CASSETGSDTEAFF. CDR3 DNA sequence: TGTGCCAGCAGTGAGACAGGTTCGGACACTGAAGCTTTCTTT.

This chain connects TRBV28 to TRBJ1-2; D gene unclear. The germline V gene has CDR1 MDHEN and CDR2 SYDVKM. Trimming took off 6 bases at V and 7 bases at J, with 15 bases between the two ends. The CDR3 totals 13 residues. This CDR3 is CASRREFSFGYTF. The DNA of the CDR3 is TGTGCCAGCAGACGGGAGTTTAGTTTTGGCTACACCTTC.

This clone has a handful of counts. This chain connects TRBV10-3 to TRBJ1-2; D gene unclear. The germline CDR1 and CDR2 sequences are ENHRY and SYGVKD. The CDR3 is made up of 16 amino acids. Trimming left V 6 bases short and J 2 bases short, with 19 bases between. The CDR3 here is CAIRPSSSLNNYGYTF. CDR3 in DNA: TGTGCCATCAGGCCGAGTTCAAGCCTCAACAACTATGGCTACACCTTC.

The chain couples TRBV11-2 to TRBJ2-1, with TRBD2 matching over 8 bases. The CDR3 is made up of 15 amino acids. V lost 1 base to trimming and J lost 7 bases; unmatched junction nucleotides: 6. Germline lookup yields CDR1 SGHAT and CDR2 FQNNGV. CDR3 bases: TGTGCCAGCAGCTTAGGGTCTAGCGGGTTGAATGAGCAGTTCTTC. Translated: CASSLGSSGLNEQFF.

This sequence joins TRBV2 and TRBJ2-1; tentatively, D is TRBD2 (5 bases). CDR1 SNHLY and CDR2 FYNNEI come from the germline V gene. The germline V and J ends were trimmed by 6 bases and 10 bases, with 13 bases remaining between them. This CDR3 is 12 amino acids long. The CDR3 loop is CASSKLEREQFF. DNA for the CDR3: TGTGCCAGCAGCAAACTTGAGCGGGAGCAGTTCTTC.

This chain connects TRBV14 to TRBJ2-7; TRBD2 matches 10 bases. This CDR3 spans 12 amino acids. The germline V gene has CDR1 SGHDN and CDR2 FVKESK. V dropped 8 bases and J dropped 9; count of bases not matched to a gene: 7. CDR3 nucleotide sequence: TGTGCCAGCTCACCTAGCGGGAGAGTGCAGTACTTC. Amino acids: CASSPSGRVQYF.

The chain carries TRBV7-9 and TRBJ1-1; D is unresolved. The V end lost 2 bases, the J end lost 1 base, and 5 bases lay between the germline ends. Germline CDR1 is SEHNR and CDR2 is FQNEAQ (reference sequence). The CDR3 has 13 amino acids. The CDR3 nucleotides are TGTGCCAGCAGCTTAAACAGGAACACTGAAGCTTTCTTT. This codes for CASSLNRNTEAFF. The full variable domain, in which reference TRBV7-9 and TRBJ1-1 provide the parts outside the CDR3, is DTGVSQNPRHKITKRGQNVTFRCDPISEHNRLYWYRQTLGQGPEFLTYFQNEAQLEKSRLLSDRFSAERPKGSFSTLEIQRTEQGDSAMYLCASSLNRNTEAFFGQGTRLTVV.

The chain is built from TRBV14 and TRBJ2-1; D not resolved. The CDR3 is made up of 12 amino acids. The V end was cut by 4 bases, the J end by 10 bases, with 11 bases between. In germline, CDR1 is SGHDN, CDR2 FVKESK. The CDR3 is CASSRGNREQFF. In DNA, the CDR3 is TGTGCCAGCAGCCGCGGAAACAGAGAGCAGTTCTTC.

The chain recombines TRBV11-3 with TRBJ2-1; 10 bases are a match to TRBD2. Germline V lookup: CDR1 SGHNT, CDR2 YENEEA. The junction had 9 bases not matched to a gene; V was cut back by 4 bases and J by 9 bases. The CDR3 spans 15 residues. The CDR3 loop is CASSSAQREGGEQFF. CDR3 DNA sequence: TGTGCCAGCAGCTCTGCCCAGCGGGAGGGAGGTGAGCAGTTCTTC.